A selection of T cell receptor beta chains follows, all from one sample in a study of blood T cell repertoires in COVID-19. Sequenced by immunoSEQ multiplex PCR; TCRdb stores in-frame clones only, minus some. The profile shows tens of thousands of clones, about 70% of them singletons. What was sequenced was peripheral blood. Source of these receptors: a woman in her 70s with acute or convalescent COVID-19. CDR3s include the opening cysteine and the closing phenylalanine or tryptophan. A row's size may be missing; if present it is once, few, many or a size class.

>few|TRBV2|TRBJ2-7
CASSAGQGRDEQYF
>.|TRBV2|TRBJ2-1
CASSEGLEFFGYNEQFF
>.|TRBV5-1|TRBJ2-5
CASSFRGAGGETQYF
>.|TRBV5-5|TRBJ1-2
CASSGRENYGYTF
>.|TRBV9|TRBJ1-1
CASSPQMNTEAFF
>few|TRBV7-3|TRBJ2-7
CASSLMWGELQYF
>.|TRBV7-2|TRBJ2-7
CASSLSAAALANEQYF
>.|TRBV5-4|TRBJ2-3
CASSSSKRGIADTQYF
>once|TRBV7-9|TRBJ1-2
CASSSLLEGPYGYTF
>.|TRBV28|TRBJ2-7
CASKSGWDEQYF
>.|TRBV3-1/TRBV3-2|TRBJ2-7
CASSQREAYEQYF
>medium-sized|TRBV6-4|TRBJ1-2
CASSDSISGNGYTF
>.|TRBV2|TRBJ2-7
CASRAGGSPSYEQYF
>medium-sized|TRBV7-7|TRBJ2-7
CASSLNPGREQYF
>.|TRBV29-1|TRBJ1-2
CSVIGRQSGYTF
>few|TRBV4-1|TRBJ2-1
CASSQIYPKKGHIEQFF
>.|TRBV6-1|TRBJ2-2
CASSESRDTGELFF
>.|TRBV24-1|TRBJ1-1
CATSDRTGRAEAFF
>.|TRBV12-3/TRBV12-4|TRBJ1-2
CASSLGQGQHTF
>.|TRBV29-1|TRBJ2-7
CSVVGASHEQYF
>.|TRBV10-3|TRBJ1-3
CAISVERSGNTIYF
>.|TRBV30|TRBJ1-3
CAWRQGAASGNTIYF
>.|TRBV24-1|TRBJ2-1
CATSDLASGDSYNEQFF
>once|TRBV10-3|TRBJ1-1
CAIRATGDLPEAFF
>few|TRBV2|TRBJ2-1
CASNEESYNEQFF
>.|TRBV19|TRBJ2-1
CASSLAGGEQFF
>few|TRBV15|TRBJ1-2
CATSRGQGDYGYTF
>.|TRBV28|TRBJ2-3
CASSEPGLAVRSTDTQYF